This T cell receptor (beta chain) stems from a study of CD8 T cells in Susac syndrome. Germline assignment: CDR1 LGHDT and CDR2 YNNKEL (reference sequence). V shed 0 bases, J shed 3 bases, and the junction held 1 base outside the gene matches. The CDR3 covers 15 residues. Study-level points and caveats: Clonal expansion involving Susac CD8+ cells peaked in TEMRA cells and active patients.

This clonotype was observed a single time. Its target is unknown. An amount of RNA that ranged from roughly 0.5 to 1 ug was reverse transcribed with random hexamers. One entry per CDR3 protein results from TCRdb running MiXCR on the immunoSEQ multiplex PCR reads. Among 120,000 or so distinct CDR3 sequences listed, about 94% were seen once. The sequence was collected from a human donor with Susac syndrome. Sequenced material: CD8+ T cells from PBMCs. The V gene is TRBV3-1, the J gene TRBJ2-3; 9 bases align to TRBD2. The CDR3 nucleotides are TGTGCCAGCAGCCAAGAGGGACTAGCAACAGATACGCAGTATTTT. Translating it yields CASSQEGLATDTQYF.